Here is one TCR beta chain with its context. This sample is drawn from a study of blood T cell repertoires in COVID-19. Study-wide background: Some COVID-19 samples were acute and others convalescent; all came from the United States, Italy and Spain. T cells, B-cell-depleted T cells, or PBMCs supplied cDNA or gDNA.

CDR3 size: 12 residues. Germline CDR1 and CDR2: LNHDA and SQIVND (reference sequence). V lost 10 bases and J 5 bases, leaving 14 bases between the germline ends. In the source study's methods: Counts of nucleated cells, estimated from reference gene primer amplification, were obtained. The data were produced by immunoSEQ multiplex PCR, yet TCRdb's version contains in-frame clones alone and is incomplete. V, J and clone size are those of that table, while D and trimming were read from the DNA. The table has some 150,000 clones, roughly 86% seen once; the top ten hold 3.9%. The rearrangement uses TRBV19 and TRBJ1-2; no clear D gene. The specimen was peripheral blood. The sequence was obtained from a woman aged 55-69 years who had recovered from COVID-19. The CDR3 reads CATGYGAYGYTF. In DNA, the CDR3 is TGTGCCACCGGATACGGAGCATATGGCTACACCTTC.